This T cell receptor (beta chain) was captured in a study of cytomegalovirus exposure and HLA in healthy donors. Turning to the study itself: There were fewer than 130 million unique TCR beta sequences, drawn from around 180 million T cells, in an earlier analysis. Study outcomes and limitations: Accurate prediction of HLA-A and HLA-B alleles (for most subjects) was reportedly achieved from TCR beta sequences. Versus the roughly 700-donor mean, an Asian-associated ancestry cluster reportedly showed fewer N-insertions in a later analysis.

Vbeta (60) and Jbeta (13) primers were used in the PCR. Here immunoSEQ multiplex PCR was the method, and the copy in TCRdb shows in-frame clones only, minus some. This sample has 150,000 to 200,000 clones; around four fifths occur once, and the top ten carry under 2%. A remark on this clone: Antigen: not known.

Material: PBMCs. The receptor was isolated from a woman aged 18-29 years in good health and CMV-seronegative.

Here the CDR3 DNA reads TGTGCCAGCTCACCACGCGGACAGCCGGGGACGGCCCAGTACTTC. Translating gives CASSPRGQPGTAQYF. V and J are TRBV18 and TRBJ2-5; tentative D call: TRBD1 (6 bases). The V and J ends lost 1 base and 9 bases respectively, with 18 bases between them. Germline loops: CDR1 KGHSH, CDR2 LQKENI. There are 15 residues in the CDR3. Full variable domain (rest looked up from reference TRBV18 and TRBJ2-5): NAGVMQNPRHLVRRRGQEARLRCSPMKGHSHVYWYRQLPEEGLKFMVYLQKENIIDESGMPKERFSAEFPKEGPSILRIQQVVRGDSAAYFCASSPRGQPGTAQYFGPGTRLLVL.